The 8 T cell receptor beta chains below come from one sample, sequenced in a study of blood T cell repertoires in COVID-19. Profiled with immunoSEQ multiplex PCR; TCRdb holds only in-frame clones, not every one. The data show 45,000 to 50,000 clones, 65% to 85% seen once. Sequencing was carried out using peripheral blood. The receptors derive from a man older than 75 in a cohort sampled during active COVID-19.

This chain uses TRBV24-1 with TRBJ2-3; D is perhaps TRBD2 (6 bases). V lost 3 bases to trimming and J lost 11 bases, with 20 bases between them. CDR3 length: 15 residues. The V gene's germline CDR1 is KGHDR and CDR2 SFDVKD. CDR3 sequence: CATSDKASAPRLQYF. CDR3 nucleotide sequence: TGTGCCACCAGTGATAAGGCTAGCGCTCCAAGACTGCAGTATTTT.

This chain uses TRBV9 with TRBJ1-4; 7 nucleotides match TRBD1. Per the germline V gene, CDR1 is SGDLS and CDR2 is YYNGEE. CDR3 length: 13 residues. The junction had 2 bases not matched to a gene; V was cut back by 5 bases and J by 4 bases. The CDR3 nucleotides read TGTGCCAGCAGTCAGGGGGTTAATGAAAAACTGTTTTTT. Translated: CASSQGVNEKLFF.

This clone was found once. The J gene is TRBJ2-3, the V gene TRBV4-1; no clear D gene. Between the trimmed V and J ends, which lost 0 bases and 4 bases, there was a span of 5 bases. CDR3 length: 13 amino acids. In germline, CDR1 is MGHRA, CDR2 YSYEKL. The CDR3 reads CASSQEQSDTQYF. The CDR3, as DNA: TGCGCCAGCAGCCAAGAACAGTCAGATACGCAGTATTTT.

DNA for the CDR3: TGTGCCTGGAGTAGGTCTGGACAGTCTGGGGCCAACGTCCTGACTTTC. Translating it yields CAWSRSGQSGANVLTF. This chain uses TRBV30 with TRBJ2-6, with TRBD1 as a possible D gene (6 bases). Trimming removed 2 bases at V and 1 base at J, with 12 bases between. In germline, CDR1 is GTSNPN, CDR2 SVGIG (reference sequence). This CDR3 is 16 amino acids long.

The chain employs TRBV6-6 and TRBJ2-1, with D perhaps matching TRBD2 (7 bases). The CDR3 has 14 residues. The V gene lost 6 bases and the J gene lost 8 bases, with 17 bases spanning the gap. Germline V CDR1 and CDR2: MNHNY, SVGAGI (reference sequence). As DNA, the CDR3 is TGTGCCAGCAGGCCCCTACGGGGGGCACATGAGCAGTTCTTC. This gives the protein CASRPLRGAHEQFF.

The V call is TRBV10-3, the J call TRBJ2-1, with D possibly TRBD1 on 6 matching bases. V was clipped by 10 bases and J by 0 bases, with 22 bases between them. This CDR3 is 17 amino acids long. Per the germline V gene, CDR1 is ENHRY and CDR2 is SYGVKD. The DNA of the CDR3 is TGTGCCACTGTACGGGCAGGGGCCCGGAGCTCCTACAATGAGCAGTTCTTC. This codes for CATVRAGARSSYNEQFF.

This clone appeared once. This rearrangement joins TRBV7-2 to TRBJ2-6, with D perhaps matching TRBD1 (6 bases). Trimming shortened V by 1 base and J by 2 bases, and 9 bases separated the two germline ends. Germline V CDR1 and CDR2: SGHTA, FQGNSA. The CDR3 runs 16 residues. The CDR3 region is CASSLVEGAGANVLTF. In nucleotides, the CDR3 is TGTGCCAGCAGCTTAGTCGAGGGGGCTGGGGCCAACGTCCTGACTTTC.

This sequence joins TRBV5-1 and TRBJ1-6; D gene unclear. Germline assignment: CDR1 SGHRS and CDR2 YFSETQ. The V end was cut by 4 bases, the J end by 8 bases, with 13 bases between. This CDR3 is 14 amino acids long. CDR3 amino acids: CASSVRAGDSPLHF. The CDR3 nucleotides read TGCGCCAGCAGCGTGCGGGCAGGAGATTCACCCCTCCACTTT.